This T cell receptor beta chain was sequenced during a study of shared clonotypes between healthy human individuals. General study points: There were few donors, and this limited the genetic and exposure-history diversity represented.

As regards this clone: Its matching antigen is unknown.

Naive CD8 cells lacked CD45RO, underwent positive selection for CCR7 and left out terminally differentiated effector memory CD45RA+ cells. Replicate PCRs run on sorted subsets employed around 200 ng DNA, roughly 30,000 T cell genomes. Methods used by the authors: Filtering was not the same, since immunoSEQ gave junction-only sequences without quality scores. Repertoires were generated with immunoSEQ multiplex PCR, while TCRdb's copy carries only in-frame clones and drops some. That table gives V, J and clone size, and the DNA gave D and trimming. The sample includes over 2,000,000 clones, about 94% of them seen just once. This clonotype was obtained from a man aged 18 to 29 in good health. Some clones in this sample may be carry-over from other donors' samples. Sequenced material: naive CD8+ T cells from PBMCs.

The chain's CDR3 is CASSFRGDAFF. CDR3 DNA sequence: TGTGCCAGCAGTTTCAGGGGTGATGCTTTCTTT. V and J are TRBV27 and TRBJ1-1; D possibly corresponds to TRBD1 (6 bases). The germline V gene encodes CDR1 MNHEY and CDR2 SMNVEV (reference sequence). The V and J ends lost 3 bases and 11 bases respectively, with 10 bases between them. CDR3 size: 11 residues.